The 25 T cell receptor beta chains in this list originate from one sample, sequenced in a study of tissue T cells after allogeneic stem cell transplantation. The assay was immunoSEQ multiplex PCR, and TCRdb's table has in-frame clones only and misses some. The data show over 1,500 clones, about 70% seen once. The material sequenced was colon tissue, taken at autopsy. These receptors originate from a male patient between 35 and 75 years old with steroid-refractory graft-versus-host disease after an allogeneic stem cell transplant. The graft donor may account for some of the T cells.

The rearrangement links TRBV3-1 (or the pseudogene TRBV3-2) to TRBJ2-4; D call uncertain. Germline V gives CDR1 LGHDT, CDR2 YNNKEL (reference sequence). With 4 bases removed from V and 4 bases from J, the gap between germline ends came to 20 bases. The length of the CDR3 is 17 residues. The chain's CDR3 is CASSPRYPICKKNIQYF. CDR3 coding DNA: TGTGCCAGCAGCCCTCGGTATCCCATTTGCAAAAAAAACATTCAGTACTTC.

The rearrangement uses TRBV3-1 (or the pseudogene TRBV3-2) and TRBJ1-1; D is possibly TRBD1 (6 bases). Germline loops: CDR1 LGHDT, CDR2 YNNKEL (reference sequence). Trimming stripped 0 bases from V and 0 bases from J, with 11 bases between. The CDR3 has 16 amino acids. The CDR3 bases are TGTGCCAGCAGCCAAGATCAGAGGGGGATGAACACTGAAGCTTTCTTT. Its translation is CASSQDQRGMNTEAFF.

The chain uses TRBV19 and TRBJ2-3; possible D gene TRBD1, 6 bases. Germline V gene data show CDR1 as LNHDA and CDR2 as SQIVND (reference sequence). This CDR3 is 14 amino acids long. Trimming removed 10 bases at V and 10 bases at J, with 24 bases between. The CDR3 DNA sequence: TGTGCCACGACACAGGGCTTTGCAGGGATTGCGCAGTATTTT. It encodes CATTQGFAGIAQYF.

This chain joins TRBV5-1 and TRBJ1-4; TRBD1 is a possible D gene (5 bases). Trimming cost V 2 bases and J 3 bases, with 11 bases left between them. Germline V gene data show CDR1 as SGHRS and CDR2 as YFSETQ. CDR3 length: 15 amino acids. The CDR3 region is CASSFLGGANEKLFF. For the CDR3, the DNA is TGCGCCAGCAGCTTCCTTGGGGGTGCTAATGAAAAACTGTTTTTT.

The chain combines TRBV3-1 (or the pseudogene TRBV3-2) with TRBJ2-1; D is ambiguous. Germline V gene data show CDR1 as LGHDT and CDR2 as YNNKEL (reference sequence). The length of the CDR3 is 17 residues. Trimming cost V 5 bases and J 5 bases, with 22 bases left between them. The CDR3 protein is CASSLRNPFHSDNEQFF. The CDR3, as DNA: TGTGCCAGCAGCTTACGCAATCCCTTCCATTCCGACAATGAGCAGTTCTTC.

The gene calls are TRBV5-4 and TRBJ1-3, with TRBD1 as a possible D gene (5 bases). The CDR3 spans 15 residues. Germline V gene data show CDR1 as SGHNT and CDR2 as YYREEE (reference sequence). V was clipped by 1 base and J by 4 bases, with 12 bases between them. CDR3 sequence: CASSLQGVEGNTIYF. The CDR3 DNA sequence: TGTGCCAGCAGCTTGCAGGGAGTGGAAGGAAACACCATATATTTT.

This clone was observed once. CDR3: CASSKDSSNTEAFF. CDR3 in DNA: TGCGCCAGCTCAAAGGACAGTTCGAACACTGAAGCTTTCTTT. This chain joins TRBV10-1 and TRBJ1-1; maybe TRBD1 (6 bases). Germline V gene data show CDR1 as WNHNN and CDR2 as SYGVQD (reference sequence). The V gene lost 8 bases and the J gene lost 1 base, with 14 bases spanning the gap. The CDR3 spans 14 residues.

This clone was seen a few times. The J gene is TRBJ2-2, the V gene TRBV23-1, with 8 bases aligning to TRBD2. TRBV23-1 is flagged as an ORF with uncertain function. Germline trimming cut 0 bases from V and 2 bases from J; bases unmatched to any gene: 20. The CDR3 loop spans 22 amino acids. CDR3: CASSQSTSSPIAGRNNTGELFF. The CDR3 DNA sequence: TGCGCCAGCAGTCAATCTACATCCTCCCCTATAGCGGGGAGAAACAACACCGGGGAGCTGTTTTTT.

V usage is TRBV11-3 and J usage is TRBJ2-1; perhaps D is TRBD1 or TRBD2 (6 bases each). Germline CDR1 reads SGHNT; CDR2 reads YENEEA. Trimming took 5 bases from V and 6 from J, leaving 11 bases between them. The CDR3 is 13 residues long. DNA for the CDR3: TGTGCCAGCAGCCTAAGGGGGGTCAATGAGCAGTTCTTC. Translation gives CASSLRGVNEQFF. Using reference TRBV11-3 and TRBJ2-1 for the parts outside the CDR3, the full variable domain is EAGVVQSPRYKIIEKKQPVAFWCNPISGHNTLYWYLQNLGQGPELLIRYENEEAVDDSQLPKDRFSAERLKGVDSTLKIQPAELGDSAVYLCASSLRGVNEQFFGPGTRLTVL.

This CDR3 is CASRTGGMNTEAFF. CDR3 bases: TGTGCCAGCAGAACCGGTGGGATGAACACTGAAGCTTTCTTT. The chain has TRBV27 and TRBJ1-1; no clear D gene. Germline V gene lookup returns CDR1 MNHEY and CDR2 SMNVEV (reference sequence). The CDR3 spans 14 residues. Trimming left V 6 bases short and J 0 bases short, with 11 bases between.

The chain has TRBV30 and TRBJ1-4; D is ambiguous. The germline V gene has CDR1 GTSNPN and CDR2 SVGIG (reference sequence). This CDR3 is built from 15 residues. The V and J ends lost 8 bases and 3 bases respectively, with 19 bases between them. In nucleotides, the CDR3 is TGTGCCACTTCGCGGGCGCCCCCGCCTAATGAAAAACTGTTTTTT. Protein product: CATSRAPPPNEKLFF.

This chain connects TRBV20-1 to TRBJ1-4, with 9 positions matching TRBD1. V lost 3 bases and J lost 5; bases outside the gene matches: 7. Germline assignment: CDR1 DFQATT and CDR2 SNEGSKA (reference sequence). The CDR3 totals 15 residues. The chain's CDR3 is CSASAPGTGNEKLFF. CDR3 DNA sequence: TGCAGTGCTAGTGCCCCAGGGACAGGGAATGAAAAACTGTTTTTT.

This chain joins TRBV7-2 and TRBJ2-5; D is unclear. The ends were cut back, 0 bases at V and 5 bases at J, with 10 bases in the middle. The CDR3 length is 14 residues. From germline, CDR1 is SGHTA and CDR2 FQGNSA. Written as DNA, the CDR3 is TGTGCCAGCAGCTTAGCGGGGTCGATGGAGACCCAGTACTTC. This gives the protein CASSLAGSMETQYF.

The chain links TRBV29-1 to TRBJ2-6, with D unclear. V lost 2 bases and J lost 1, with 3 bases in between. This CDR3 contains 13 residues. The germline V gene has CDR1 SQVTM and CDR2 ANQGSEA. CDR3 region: CSVERSGANVLTF. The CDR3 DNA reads TGCAGCGTTGAACGGTCTGGGGCCAACGTCCTGACTTTC.

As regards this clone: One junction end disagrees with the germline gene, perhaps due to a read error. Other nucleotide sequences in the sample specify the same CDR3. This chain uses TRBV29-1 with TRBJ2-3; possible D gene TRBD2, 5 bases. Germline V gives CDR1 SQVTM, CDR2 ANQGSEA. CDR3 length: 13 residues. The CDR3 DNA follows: TGCAGCGTTGCAGCGGCTAGCACAGATACACAGTATTTT. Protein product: CSVAAASTDTQYF.

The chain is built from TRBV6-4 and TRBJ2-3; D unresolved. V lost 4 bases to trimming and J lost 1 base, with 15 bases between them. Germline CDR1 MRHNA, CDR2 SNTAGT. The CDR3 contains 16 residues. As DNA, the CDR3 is TGTGCCAGCAGTGCCCTCCTCGGGCGCCGCACAGATACGCAGTATTTT. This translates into CASSALLGRRTDTQYF.

The CDR3 sequence is CAFDRGSGTEAFF. CDR3 sequence (DNA): TGTGCCTTTGACAGGGGGTCGGGCACTGAAGCTTTCTTT. The V and J genes are TRBV30 and TRBJ1-1; 9 bases match TRBD1. Germline CDR1 is GTSNPN and CDR2 is SVGIG (reference sequence). This CDR3 is built from 13 residues. Trimming at V came to 7 bases and at J to 4 bases, leaving 7 bases not matched to a gene.

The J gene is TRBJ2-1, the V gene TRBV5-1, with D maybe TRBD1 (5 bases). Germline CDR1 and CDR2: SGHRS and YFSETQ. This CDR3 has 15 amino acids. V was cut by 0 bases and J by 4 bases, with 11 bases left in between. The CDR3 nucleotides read TGCGCCAGCAGCTTGGAATCGACAGATTACAATGAGCAGTTCTTC. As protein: CASSLESTDYNEQFF.

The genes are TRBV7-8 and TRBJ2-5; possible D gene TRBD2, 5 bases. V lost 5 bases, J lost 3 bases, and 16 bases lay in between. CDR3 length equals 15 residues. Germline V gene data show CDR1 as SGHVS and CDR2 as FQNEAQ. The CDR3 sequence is CASSPEHTRKETQYF. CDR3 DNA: TGTGCCAGCAGCCCCGAGCACACTAGGAAAGAGACCCAGTACTTC.

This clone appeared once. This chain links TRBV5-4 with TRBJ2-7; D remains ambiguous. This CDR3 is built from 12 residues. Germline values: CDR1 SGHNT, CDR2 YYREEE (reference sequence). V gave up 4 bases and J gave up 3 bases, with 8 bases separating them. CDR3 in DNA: TGTGCCAGCAGCACGGTGGACTACGAGCAGTACTTC. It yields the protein CASSTVDYEQYF. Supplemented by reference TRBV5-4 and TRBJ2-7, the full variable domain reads ETGVTQSPTHLIKTRGQQVTLRCSSQSGHNTVSWYQQALGQGPQFIFQYYREEENGRGNFPPRFSGLQFPNYSSELNVNALELDDSALYLCASSTVDYEQYFGPGTRLTVT.

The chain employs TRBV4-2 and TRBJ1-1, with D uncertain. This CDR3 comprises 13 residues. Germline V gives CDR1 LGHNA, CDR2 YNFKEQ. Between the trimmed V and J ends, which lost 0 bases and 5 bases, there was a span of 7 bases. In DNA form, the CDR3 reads TGTGCCAGCAGCCAAGAGGGAGGGACTGAAGCTTTCTTT. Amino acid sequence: CASSQEGGTEAFF.

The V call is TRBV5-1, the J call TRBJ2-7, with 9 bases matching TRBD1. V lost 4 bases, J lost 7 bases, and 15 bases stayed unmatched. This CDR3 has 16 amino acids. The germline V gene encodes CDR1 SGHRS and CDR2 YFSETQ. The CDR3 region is CASSGGYTGGLGEQYF. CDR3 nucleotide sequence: TGCGCCAGCAGCGGAGGGTATACAGGGGGCTTGGGGGAGCAGTACTTC.

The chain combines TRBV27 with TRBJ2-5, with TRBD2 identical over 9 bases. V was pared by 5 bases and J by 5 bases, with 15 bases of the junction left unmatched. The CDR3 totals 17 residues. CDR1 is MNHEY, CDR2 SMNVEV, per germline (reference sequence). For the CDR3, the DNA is TGTGCCAGCAGTCTCCTGACTACCGGGACTAGCTGGGAGACCCAGTACTTC. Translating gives CASSLLTTGTSWETQYF.

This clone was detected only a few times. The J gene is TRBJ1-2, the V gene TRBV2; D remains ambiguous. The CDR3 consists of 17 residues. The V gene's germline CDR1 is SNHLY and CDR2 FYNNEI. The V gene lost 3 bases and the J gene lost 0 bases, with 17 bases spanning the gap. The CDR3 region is CASSDPFSASANYGYTF. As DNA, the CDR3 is TGTGCCAGCAGTGATCCCTTTTCGGCGAGCGCTAACTATGGCTACACCTTC. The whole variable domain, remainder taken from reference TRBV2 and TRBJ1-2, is EPEVTQTPSHQVTQMGQEVILRCVPISNHLYFYWYRQILGQKVEFLVSFYNNEISEKSEIFDDQFSVERPDGSNFTLKIRSTKLEDSAMYFCASSDPFSASANYGYTFGSGTRLTVV.

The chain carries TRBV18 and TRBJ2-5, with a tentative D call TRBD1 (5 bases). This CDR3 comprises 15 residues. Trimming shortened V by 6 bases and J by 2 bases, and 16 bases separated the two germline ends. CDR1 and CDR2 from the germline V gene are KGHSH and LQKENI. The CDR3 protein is CASSLLRDPQETQYF. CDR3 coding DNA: TGTGCCAGCTCGCTACTCAGGGATCCTCAAGAGACCCAGTACTTC.